This record looks at one TCR beta chain sequence and its context. The record originates from a study of blood T cell repertoires in COVID-19. Study-level information: Acute-phase and convalescent COVID-19 samples originated in the United States, Italy and Spain. PBMCs, B-cell-depleted T cells, or T cells provided the cDNA or gDNA that made up the material.

Authors' methods: Reference gene primer amplification yielded estimated nucleated cell counts. Profiled with immunoSEQ multiplex PCR; TCRdb holds only in-frame clones, not every one. V, J and clone size were drawn from that table, and D and trimming were deduced from the DNA. The data show roughly 120,000 clones, approximately 90% seen once. This CDR3 comprises 16 residues. The trim removed 4 bases at V and 0 bases at J, leaving 1 base unmatched. Per the germline V gene, CDR1 is KGHSH and CDR2 is LQKENI. The chain employs TRBV18 and TRBJ2-2; 11 nucleotides align to TRBD2. This TCR was sampled from a woman in her fifties or sixties with acute or convalescent COVID-19. The sample was peripheral blood. This chain's CDR3 is CASSRTSGSNTGELFF. In DNA, the CDR3 is TGTGCCAGCTCACGGACTAGCGGGTCGAACACCGGGGAGCTGTTTTTT.